This paragraph covers one T cell receptor beta chain sequence. V lost 1 base to trimming and J lost 5 bases, with 15 bases between them. The CDR3 extends over 16 amino acids. Germline V gives CDR1 SEHNR, CDR2 FQNEAQ (reference sequence). These data come from a study of cytomegalovirus exposure and HLA in healthy donors. Amplification used 60 Vbeta primers and 13 Jbeta primers. Sequenced by immunoSEQ multiplex PCR; TCRdb stores in-frame clones only, minus some. The table lists over 130,000 clones, approximately 88% of them singletons, with about 0.51% in the top ten. The receptor's source is a woman in her thirties or forties in good health and CMV-seronegative. The gene calls are TRBV7-9 and TRBJ2-1; maybe TRBD2 (5 bases). Sequencing used PBMCs. CDR3 in DNA: TGTGCCAGCAGCTTAGGATTCGGGATAGCTCACAATGAGCAGTTCTTC. It translates to CASSLGFGIAHNEQFF.